This T cell receptor (beta chain) was retrieved from a study of CD8 T cells in ankylosing spondylitis (dated by TCRdb to about 2017). About the full investigation: The study profiled T cell receptor beta repertoires in healthy donors and ankylosing spondylitis patients to find disease-linked TCR variants. The full study cohort comprised 25 or so ankylosing spondylitis patients and some 110 healthy donors. Peripheral blood was sampled, and synovial fluid was additionally collected from ankylosing spondylitis patients.

Instrument on record: Illumina HiSeq 2500. Quantitative 5'-RACE with molecular barcodes was the method used to prepare the TCR beta libraries. Per the authors' processing: Disease-linked TCR variants were identified with a new computational method built on a probabilistic model of VDJ rearrangement. Using fastp trimming at Q25 and MiXCR clonotype assembly, TCRdb reanalyzed the public sequencing data and kept in-frame beta chains. A single entry per CDR3 protein holds the most common genes and DNA from its merged rows. The V and J calls were not made by the authors but by TCRdb's processing. The sample table lists 700,000 or so distinct CDR3 sequences, under 20% of them with a count of one. The top ten constitute under 20% of the sample. The table lists this clonotype with a few counts. Its recognized antigen is unknown. No much larger clonotype is one base removed from it; base qualities were not supplied.

The CDR3 holds 14 amino acids from the cysteine to the phenylalanine. Of the read, only the CDR3 DNA is kept; its 42 bases are in frame from base 1. V drops 1 base and J drops 8 bases, leaving 12 bases in between. Broader findings and caveats from the paper: Some of the motif variants had been reported before in the synovial fluid and blood of reactive arthritis patients, a finding that suggests common disease-initiation mechanisms. The disease-linked clones showed a CD8+ phenotype and occurred at relatively low frequencies in peripheral blood. The disease-linked clones were reported to be significantly enriched in matched synovial fluid samples from ankylosing spondylitis patients. Blood from ankylosing spondylitis patients appeared to be characterized by a TCR beta motif composed of several highly homologous amino acid variants.

The specimen was blood, either unsorted or a sorted T cell fraction (not recorded which). The chain employs TRBV12-3 or TRBV12-4 and TRBJ2-1; no D gene is confidently identified. The TCR sequence derives from a male donor with ankylosing spondylitis. The bases are TGTGCCAGCAGTTTAGTGGGTTGGGCCCATGAGCAGTTCTTC. This gives the protein CASSLVGWAHEQFF.